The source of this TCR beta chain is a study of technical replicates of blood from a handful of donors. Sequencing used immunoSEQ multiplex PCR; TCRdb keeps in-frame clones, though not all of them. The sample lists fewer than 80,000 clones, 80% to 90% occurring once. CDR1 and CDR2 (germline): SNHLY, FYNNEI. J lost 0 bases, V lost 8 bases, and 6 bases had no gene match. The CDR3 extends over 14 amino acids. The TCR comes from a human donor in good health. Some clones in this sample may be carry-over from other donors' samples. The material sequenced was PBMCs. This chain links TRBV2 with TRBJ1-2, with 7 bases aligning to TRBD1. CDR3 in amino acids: CASGGGGANYGYTF. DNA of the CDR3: TGTGCCAGCGGAGGGGGCGGTGCTAACTATGGCTACACCTTC.